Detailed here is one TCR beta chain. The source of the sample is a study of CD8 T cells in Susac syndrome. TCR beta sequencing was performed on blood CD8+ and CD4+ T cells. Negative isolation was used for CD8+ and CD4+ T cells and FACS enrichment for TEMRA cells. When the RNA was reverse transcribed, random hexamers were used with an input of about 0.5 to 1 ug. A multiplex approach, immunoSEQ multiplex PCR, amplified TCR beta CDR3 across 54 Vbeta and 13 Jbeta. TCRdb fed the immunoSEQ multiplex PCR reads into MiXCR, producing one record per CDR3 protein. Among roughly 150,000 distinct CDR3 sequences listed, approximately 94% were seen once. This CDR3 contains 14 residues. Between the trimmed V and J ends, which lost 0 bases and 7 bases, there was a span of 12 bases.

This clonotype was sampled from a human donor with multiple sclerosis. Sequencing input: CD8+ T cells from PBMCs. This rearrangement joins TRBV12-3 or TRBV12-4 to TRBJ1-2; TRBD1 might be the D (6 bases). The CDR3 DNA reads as TGTGCCAGCAGTTTAGCGGGGGCGTCTTCTGGCTACACCTTC. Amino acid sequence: CASSLAGASSGYTF.